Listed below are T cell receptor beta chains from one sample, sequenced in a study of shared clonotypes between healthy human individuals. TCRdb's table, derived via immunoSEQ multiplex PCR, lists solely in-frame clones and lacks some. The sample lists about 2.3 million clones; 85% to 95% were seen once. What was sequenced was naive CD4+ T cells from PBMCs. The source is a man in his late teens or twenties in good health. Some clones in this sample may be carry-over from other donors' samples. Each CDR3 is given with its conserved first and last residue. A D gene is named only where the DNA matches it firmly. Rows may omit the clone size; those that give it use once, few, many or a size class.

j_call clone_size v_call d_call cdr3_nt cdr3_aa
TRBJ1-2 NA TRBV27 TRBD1 TGTGCCAGCAGTCCCGGGACAGGGGGCCATGGCTACACCTTC CASSPGTGGHGYTF
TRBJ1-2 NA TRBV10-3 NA TGTGCCATCAGTGAAGGGACACCAAACTATGGCTACACCTTC CAISEGTPNYGYTF
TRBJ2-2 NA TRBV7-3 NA TGTGCCAGCAGCTTATATCCTGGGCCCGGGGAGCTGTTTTTT CASSLYPGPGELFF
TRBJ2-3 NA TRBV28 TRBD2 TGTGCCAGCAGTCCATTAGCGGGAGGGCCGACTGGGGGCACAGATACGCAGTATTTT CASSPLAGGPTGGTDTQYF
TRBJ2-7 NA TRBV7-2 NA TGTGCCAGCAGCTTAGTTTTGGAGAGCTCCTACGAGCAGTACTTC CASSLVLESSYEQYF
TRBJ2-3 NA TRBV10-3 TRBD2 TGTGCCATCAGTGAAAGCGGGAGGGATACGCAGTATTTT CAISESGRDTQYF
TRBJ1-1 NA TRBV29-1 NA TGCAGCGTTCTAGGACGGGGTATGAACACTGAAGCTTTCTTT CSVLGRGMNTEAFF
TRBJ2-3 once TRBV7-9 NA TGTGCCAGCAGCTCACCCTTTACACGGGATACGCAGTATTTT CASSSPFTRDTQYF
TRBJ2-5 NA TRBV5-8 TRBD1 TGTGCCAGCAGCTTTGAATTGGACAGGGGAAGCGAGACCCAGTACTTC CASSFELDRGSETQYF
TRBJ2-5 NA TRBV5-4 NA TGTGCCAGCAGCTTGGGGGTTTCCGAAGAGACCCAGTACTTC CASSLGVSEETQYF
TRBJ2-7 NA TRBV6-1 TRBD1 TGTGCCAGCAGTAGCAGGGGGATCAACGAGCAGTACTTC CASSSRGINEQYF
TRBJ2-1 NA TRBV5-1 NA TGCGCCAGCAGCTTGGTACCACAGAACAATGAGCAGTTCTTC CASSLVPQNNEQFF
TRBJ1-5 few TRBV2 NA TGTGCCAGCAGTGAAGGCAGACAGCCCCAGCATTTT CASSEGRQPQHF
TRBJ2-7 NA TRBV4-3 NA TGCGCCAGCAGCCAAGATTCGCAGGTCTCCTACGAGCAGTACTTC CASSQDSQVSYEQYF
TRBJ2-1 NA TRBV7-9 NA TGTGCCAGCAGCCCTGAGATGTTACAACGGAATGAGCAGTTCTTC CASSPEMLQRNEQFF
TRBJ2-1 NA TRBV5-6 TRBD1 TGTGCCAGCAGCTTGGTTGCCAGGGGGCTAACCTACAATGAGCAGTTCTTC CASSLVARGLTYNEQFF
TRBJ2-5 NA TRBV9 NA TGTGCCAGCAGCGTTGAAGGGCTGGGGGAGACCCAGTACTTC CASSVEGLGETQYF
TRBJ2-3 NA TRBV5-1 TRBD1 TGCGCCAGCAGCCCAGGGACAGGGGCCAGGGATACGCAGTATTTT CASSPGTGARDTQYF
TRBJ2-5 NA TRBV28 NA TGTGCCAGCAGCCCAGTTGTAGGTGAGACCCAGTACTTC CASSPVVGETQYF
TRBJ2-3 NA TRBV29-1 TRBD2 TGCAGCGTTGTGGATAGCGGGATCACAGATACGCAGTATTTT CSVVDSGITDTQYF
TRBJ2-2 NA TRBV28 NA TGTGCCAGCCTTTACACAGCCACCGGGGAGCTGTTTTTT CASLYTATGELFF
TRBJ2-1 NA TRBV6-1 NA TGTGCCAGCCAACAAGGACTCCAGTCCTACAATGAGCAGTTCTTC CASQQGLQSYNEQFF
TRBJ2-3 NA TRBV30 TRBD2 TGTGCCTGGAGTGTACTAGGACTAGCGGGAGGGGTTACAGATACGCAGTATTTT CAWSVLGLAGGVTDTQYF
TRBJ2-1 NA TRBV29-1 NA TGCAGCGTTGGAGGTCCAATCTACAATGAGCAGTTCTTC CSVGGPIYNEQFF
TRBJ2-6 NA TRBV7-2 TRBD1 TGTGCCAGCAGATCGGGGACAGGGGGCGCCGGGGCCAACGTCCTGACTTTC CASRSGTGGAGANVLTF
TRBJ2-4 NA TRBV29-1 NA TGCAGCGTTAACGGGGACCTAGCCAAAAACATTCAGTACTTC CSVNGDLAKNIQYF
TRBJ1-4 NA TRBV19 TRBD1 TGTGCCAGTAGTATATCGGCAGGGGGTGATGAAAAACTGTTTTTT CASSISAGGDEKLFF
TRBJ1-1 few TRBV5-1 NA TGCGCCAGCAGCTTTTTCATGAACACTGAAGCTTTCTTT CASSFFMNTEAFF
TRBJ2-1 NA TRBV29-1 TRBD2 TGCAGCGTTGAATGGTGGACTAGCGGGAATGAGCAGTTCTTC CSVEWWTSGNEQFF
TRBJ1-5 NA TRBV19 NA TGTGCCAGTAGTATACGGACGGGTAATCAGCCCCAGCATTTT CASSIRTGNQPQHF
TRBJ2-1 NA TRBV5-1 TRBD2 TGCGCCAGCAGCTTGGCCGGTGCGGGAGGCTACAATGAGCAGTTCTTC CASSLAGAGGYNEQFF
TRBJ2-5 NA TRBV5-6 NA TGTGCCAGCACCGAAAGGGGGTTAGAGACCCAGTACTTC CASTERGLETQYF
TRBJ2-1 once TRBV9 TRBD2 TGTGCCAGCAGCGTAGGCGGGGGGAGCGGGAGGGCCTATGAGCAGTTCTTC CASSVGGGSGRAYEQFF
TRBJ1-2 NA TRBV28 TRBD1 TGTGCCAGCAGTTTACTCGGACAGGGTGGATTTTCTGGCTACACCTTC CASSLLGQGGFSGYTF
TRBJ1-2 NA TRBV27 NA TGTGCCAGCAGTTTATCCCGCCAGACCCTAACCTATGGCTACACCTTC CASSLSRQTLTYGYTF
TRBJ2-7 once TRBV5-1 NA TGCGCCAGCGCCCCGACTGGAACGTTAGAGCACGAGCAGTACTTC CASAPTGTLEHEQYF
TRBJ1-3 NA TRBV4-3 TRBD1 TGCGCCAGCAGCCAGGGACAGGCCTCTGGAAACACCATATATTTT CASSQGQASGNTIYF
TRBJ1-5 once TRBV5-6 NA TGTGCCAGCAGCTTGGGCGTACATAGCAATCAGCCCCAGCATTTT CASSLGVHSNQPQHF
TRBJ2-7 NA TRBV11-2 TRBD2 TGTGCCAGCAGCTTAGATCGGAGGGAGGGCCTGTACGAGCAGTACTTC CASSLDRREGLYEQYF
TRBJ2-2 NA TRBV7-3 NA TGTGCCAGCAGCTCACCAAAGCCAACAGTCACCGGGGAGCTGTTTTTT CASSSPKPTVTGELFF
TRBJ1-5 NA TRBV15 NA TGTGCCACCAGCGACCCCCCCCAGCCCCAGCATTTT CATSDPPQPQHF
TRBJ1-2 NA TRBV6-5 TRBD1 TGTGCCAGCAGTAGACAGGGGATTTTTGGCTACACCTTC CASSRQGIFGYTF
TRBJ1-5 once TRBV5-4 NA TGTGCCAGCTCTAAGAGGGGGGAACTAAATCAGCCCCAGCATTTT CASSKRGELNQPQHF
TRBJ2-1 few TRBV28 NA TGTGCCAGCAGCGCCGACTACAATGAGCAGTTCTTC CASSADYNEQFF
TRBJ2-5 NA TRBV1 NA TGCACCAGCAGCCACTGGCGGGACTACCACCAAGAGACCCAGTACTTC CTSSHWRDYHQETQYF
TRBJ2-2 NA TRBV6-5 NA TGTGCCAGCAGTCTTAACACCGGGGAGCTGTTTTTT CASSLNTGELFF
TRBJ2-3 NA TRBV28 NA TGTGCCACCCACTCCCCGACTAGGAGCACAGATACGCAGTATTTT CATHSPTRSTDTQYF
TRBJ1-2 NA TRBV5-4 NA TGTGCCAGCAGTCCCCAAAGGGGCGATTTGGGCTACACCTTC CASSPQRGDLGYTF
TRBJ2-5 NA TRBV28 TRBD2 TGTGCCAGCGCTAGGGGCCTAGCGGGAGTTGAGACCCAGTACTTC CASARGLAGVETQYF
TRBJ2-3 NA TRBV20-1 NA TGCAGTGATAGTATGAGGGATACGCAGTATTTT CSDSMRDTQYF
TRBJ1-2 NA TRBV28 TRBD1 TGTGCCAGCAGTTTACACAGGGGGCGGGACTATGGCTACACCTTC CASSLHRGRDYGYTF
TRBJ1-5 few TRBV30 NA TGTGCCTGGAGTCATGGATTAAATCAGCCCCAGCATTTT CAWSHGLNQPQHF
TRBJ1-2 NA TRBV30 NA TGTGCCACTTCAAGTGGGAACTATGGCTACACCTTC CATSSGNYGYTF
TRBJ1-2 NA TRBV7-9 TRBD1 TGTGCCAGCAGCCCCCAGGGGGAACCTAACTATGGCTACACCTTC CASSPQGEPNYGYTF
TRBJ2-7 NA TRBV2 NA TGTGCCAGCCGACTCCCATCCTACGAGCAGTACTTC CASRLPSYEQYF
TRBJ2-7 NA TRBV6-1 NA TGTGCCAGCAGCCCGACTAGGACCTACGAGCAGTACTTC CASSPTRTYEQYF
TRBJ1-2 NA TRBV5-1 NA TGCGCCAGCAGCTTGGAGGGGCTGAACTATGGCTACACCTTC CASSLEGLNYGYTF
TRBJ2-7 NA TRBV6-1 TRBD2 TGTGCCAGCAGACTAGCGGGAGGACCATACGAGCAGTACTTC CASRLAGGPYEQYF